The sample holds one count of the clone carrying this T cell receptor beta chain. Sequencing used immunoSEQ multiplex PCR; TCRdb keeps in-frame clones, though not all of them. The top ten hold roughly 3% of the sample, which has about 70,000 clones, about 92% seen once. This specimen belongs to a study of T cell changes during pregnancy in multiple sclerosis. The V and J ends lost 1 base and 3 bases respectively, with 8 bases between them. Germline CDR1 LGHNA, CDR2 YSLEER. CDR3 length equals 14 residues. The sequencing used CD8+ T cells from peripheral blood mononuclear cells, collected in the third trimester of pregnancy. The receptor's source is a female donor in good health, enrolled as a control in a pregnancy study. The J gene is TRBJ2-3, the V gene TRBV4-3, with D unclear. The CDR3, as DNA: TGCGCCAGCAGCCAAGGTGGGCCGACAGATACGCAGTATTTT. Translated, it gives CASSQGGPTDTQYF.